A selection of T cell receptor beta chains follows, all from one sample in a study of shared clonotypes between healthy human individuals. Sequencing used immunoSEQ multiplex PCR; TCRdb keeps in-frame clones, though not all of them. The sample consists of roughly 1,600,000 clones, just under 99% of them appearing once. Material for sequencing was naive CD4+ T cells sorted from blood. The receptors were gathered from a man aged 25-45 years in good health. CDR3s include the opening cysteine and the closing phenylalanine or tryptophan. A D gene is named only where the DNA matches it firmly. A row's size may be missing; if present it is once, few, many or a size class.

V	D	size	J	DNA	CDR3
TRBV5-1	TRBD1	.	TRBJ2-7	TGCGCCAGCAGCTTGTTGGGACAGCGCAATTCCTACGAGCAGTACTTC	CASSLLGQRNSYEQYF
TRBV5-1	TRBD2	.	TRBJ2-1	TGCGCCAGCAGCATAACTAGCGGGCAACAGTTCTTC	CASSITSGQQFF
TRBV9	TRBD2	.	TRBJ2-5	TGTGCCAGCAGCGAGGGGTTAGCGGGACTCGAGACCCAGTACTTC	CASSEGLAGLETQYF
TRBV5-1	.	.	TRBJ1-2	TGCGCCAGCAGCTCGGACAGATACTATGGCTACACCTTC	CASSSDRYYGYTF
TRBV28	.	.	TRBJ1-5	TGTGCCAGCAGTACCCTTGGGGCACTTCCACTGCATTTT	CASSTLGALPLHF
TRBV7-9	TRBD1	.	TRBJ2-7	TGTGCCAGCAGCTTAACGGACAGGGTTACCCACGAGCAGTACTTC	CASSLTDRVTHEQYF
TRBV5-1	TRBD1	.	TRBJ2-7	TGCGCCAGCAGCTTGAGGGACAGGGGCCCTGAGCAGTACTTC	CASSLRDRGPEQYF
TRBV7-9	TRBD2	.	TRBJ2-2	TGTGCCAACGCGGGGGAACTGGGCCCGAACACCGGGGAGCTGTTTTTT	CANAGELGPNTGELFF
TRBV13	.	.	TRBJ2-7	TGTGCCAGCAGCTTAGTTTCAGTCCGGGAGCAGTACTTC	CASSLVSVREQYF
TRBV9	.	once	TRBJ2-2	TGTGCCAGCACCGTAGGTCCGACCAACACCGGGGAGCTGTTTTTT	CASTVGPTNTGELFF
TRBV11-3	.	.	TRBJ2-3	TGTGCCAGCAGCTTCAGTGGGTCTGGCACAGATACGCAGTATTTT	CASSFSGSGTDTQYF
TRBV6-1	.	.	TRBJ2-1	TGTGCCAGCAGAAGAGGGAATGGGGATGAGCAGTTCTTC	CASRRGNGDEQFF
TRBV7-8	.	.	TRBJ1-1	TGTGCCAGCAGCCTCCTAGGGGGGGCGGGCACTGAAGCTTTCTTT	CASSLLGGAGTEAFF
TRBV18	TRBD2	.	TRBJ2-7	TGTGCCACCTCTAGCGGGAGTAGGTATTTGGGCGAGCAGTACTTC	CATSSGSRYLGEQYF
TRBV11-2	.	.	TRBJ2-3	TGTGCCAGCAGCGCCACCCCAGCGGCTAGCACAGATACGCAGTATTTT	CASSATPAASTDTQYF
TRBV19	.	once	TRBJ2-5	TGTGCCAGTAGAAAGGACGGGGGAGAGACCCAGTACTTC	CASRKDGGETQYF
TRBV9	.	.	TRBJ2-3	TGTGCCAGCAGCGTCCGGGCCGGTAGAACAGATACGCAGTATTTT	CASSVRAGRTDTQYF
TRBV11-2	.	few	TRBJ2-1	TGTGCCAGCAGCCTAGGGGCTGGAAAATACAATGAGCAGTTCTTC	CASSLGAGKYNEQFF
TRBV7-9	TRBD2	.	TRBJ2-1	TGTGCCAGCAGCTTAATTCGGACTAGCGGTTCTAACTCCTACAATGAGCAGTTCTTC	CASSLIRTSGSNSYNEQFF
TRBV9	.	.	TRBJ2-2	TGTGCCAGCAGCGCAGGGTCGGGGACCGGGGAGCTGTTTTTT	CASSAGSGTGELFF
TRBV2	.	.	TRBJ2-2	TGTGCCAGCAGAGACCCGGGACGGGGCATTGGTGGCGGGGAGCTGTTTTTT	CASRDPGRGIGGGELFF
TRBV5-1	.	.	TRBJ1-2	TGCGCCAGCAGCCCTCGTGGGATGGGGCAAGGCTACACCTTC	CASSPRGMGQGYTF
TRBV7-6	.	.	TRBJ2-7	TGTGCCAGCAGCTTCCGAACAGGGACCTACGAGCAGTACTTC	CASSFRTGTYEQYF
TRBV4-3	TRBD1	.	TRBJ2-7	TGCGCCAGCAGCCAAGCAACAGGGGCCGTTTCCTACGAGCAGTACTTC	CASSQATGAVSYEQYF
TRBV7-2	.	.	TRBJ2-1	TGTGCCAGCAGCACCCTCCTAGTCGGGCCGCGGGTCTATGAGCAGTTCTTC	CASSTLLVGPRVYEQFF
TRBV6-5	.	.	TRBJ1-2	TGTGCCAGCGGTGAGTTCTATGGCTACACCTTC	CASGEFYGYTF
TRBV29-1	.	.	TRBJ2-1	TGCAGCGTTCCACACCCAGAGCAGTTCTTC	CSVPHPEQFF
TRBV27	TRBD1	.	TRBJ1-2	TGTGCCAGCAAAAGACAGGGGGCGTTAGGTGGCTACACCTTC	CASKRQGALGGYTF
TRBV5-1	TRBD2	.	TRBJ2-5	TGCGCCAGCAGCAGGTCTAGCGGGAGGGCCGAGGAGACCCAGTACTTC	CASSRSSGRAEETQYF
TRBV28	.	.	TRBJ2-7	TGTGCCAGCGAAACACAAGGGCGGGGGCCCTCCTACGAGCAGTACTTC	CASETQGRGPSYEQYF
TRBV19	.	.	TRBJ1-1	TGTGCCAGTAGTATAGAAGACGTCAAGATGGCTTTCTTT	CASSIEDVKMAFF